This T cell receptor (beta chain) is from a study of T cells in Graves' hyperthyroidism and ophthalmopathy. This CDR3 comprises 15 residues. The ends lost 6 bases at V and 5 bases at J; junction bases unmatched: 9. Germline-derived CDR1 and CDR2 are MDHEN and SYDVKM. In regard to this clonotype: Antigen unknown.

Newly diagnosed hyperthyroidism, duration under 2 months, in patients aged 18 to 65. Exclusion of a patient resulted from uncontrolled infection, other autoimmune disease, pregnancy or lactation. PBMCs were derived from approximately 10 ml fresh peripheral blood. TCR beta CDR3 regions were amplified from RNA transcripts. The HTBI set primed first-round TCR CDR3 RT-PCR. TCRdb passed the multiplex PCR reads through MiXCR, listing each CDR3 protein once. The table has approximately 400,000 distinct CDR3 sequences, 15% to 17% seen once. Study outcomes and limitations: Blood also contained most expanded thyroid clonotypes above 0.001.

The sequenced material came from blood. This chain links TRBV28 with TRBJ2-5; 10 bases fit TRBD2. This sequence was found in a woman aged 18-29 years with Graves' hyperthyroidism. This chain's CDR3 is CASSLGISGRETQYF. The CDR3 coding sequence is TGTGCCAGCAGCTTGGGAATTAGCGGGAGGGAGACCCAGTACTTC.